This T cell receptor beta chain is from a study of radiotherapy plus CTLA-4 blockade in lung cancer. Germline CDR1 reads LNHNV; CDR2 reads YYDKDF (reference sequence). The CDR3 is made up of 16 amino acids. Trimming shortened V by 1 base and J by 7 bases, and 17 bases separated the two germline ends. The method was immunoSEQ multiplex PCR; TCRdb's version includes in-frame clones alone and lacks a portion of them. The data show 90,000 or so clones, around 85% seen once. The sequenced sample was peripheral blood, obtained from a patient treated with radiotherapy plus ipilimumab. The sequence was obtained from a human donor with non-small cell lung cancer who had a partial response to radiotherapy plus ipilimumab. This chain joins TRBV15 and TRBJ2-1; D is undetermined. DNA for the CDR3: TGTGCCACCAGCAGAGTTGATAGAATTATCCCAAATGAGCAGTTCTTC. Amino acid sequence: CATSRVDRIIPNEQFF.